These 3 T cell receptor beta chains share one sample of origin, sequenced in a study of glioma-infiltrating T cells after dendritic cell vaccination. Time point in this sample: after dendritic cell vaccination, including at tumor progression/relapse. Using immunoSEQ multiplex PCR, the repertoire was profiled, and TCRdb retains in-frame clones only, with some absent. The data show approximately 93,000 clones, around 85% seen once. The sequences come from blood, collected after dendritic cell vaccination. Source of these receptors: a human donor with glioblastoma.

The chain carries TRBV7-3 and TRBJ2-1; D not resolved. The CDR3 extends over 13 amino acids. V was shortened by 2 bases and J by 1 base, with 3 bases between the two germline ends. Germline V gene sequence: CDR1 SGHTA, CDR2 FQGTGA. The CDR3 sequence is CASSLQSYNEQFF. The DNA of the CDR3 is TGTGCCAGCAGCTTACAATCCTACAATGAGCAGTTCTTC.

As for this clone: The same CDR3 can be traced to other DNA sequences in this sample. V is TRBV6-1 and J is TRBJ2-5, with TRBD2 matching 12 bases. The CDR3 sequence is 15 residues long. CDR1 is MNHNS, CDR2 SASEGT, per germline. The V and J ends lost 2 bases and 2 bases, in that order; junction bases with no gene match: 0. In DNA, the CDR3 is TGTGCCAGCAGTGAACTAGCGGGAGGGCAAGAGACCCAGTACTTC. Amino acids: CASSELAGGQETQYF.

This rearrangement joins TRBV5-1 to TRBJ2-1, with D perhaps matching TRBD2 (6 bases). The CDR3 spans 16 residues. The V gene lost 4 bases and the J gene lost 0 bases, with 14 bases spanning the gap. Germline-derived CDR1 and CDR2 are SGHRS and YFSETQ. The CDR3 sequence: CASSRDSPGSYNEQFF. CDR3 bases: TGCGCCAGCAGCCGGGACTCCCCAGGCTCCTACAATGAGCAGTTCTTC. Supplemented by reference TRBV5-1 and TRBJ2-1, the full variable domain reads KAGVTQTPRYLIKTRGQQVTLSCSPISGHRSVSWYQQTPGQGLQFLFEYFSETQRNKGNFPGRFSGRQFSNSRSEMNVSTLELGDSALYLCASSRDSPGSYNEQFFGPGTRLTVL.